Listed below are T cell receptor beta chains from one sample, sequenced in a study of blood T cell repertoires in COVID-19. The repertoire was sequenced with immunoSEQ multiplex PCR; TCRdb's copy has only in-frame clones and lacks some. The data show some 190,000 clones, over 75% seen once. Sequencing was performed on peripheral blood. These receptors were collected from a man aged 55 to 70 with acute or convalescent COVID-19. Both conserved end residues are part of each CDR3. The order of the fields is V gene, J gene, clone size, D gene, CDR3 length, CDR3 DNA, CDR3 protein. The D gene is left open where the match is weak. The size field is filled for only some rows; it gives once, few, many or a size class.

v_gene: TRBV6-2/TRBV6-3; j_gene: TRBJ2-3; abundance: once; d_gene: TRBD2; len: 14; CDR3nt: TGTGCCAGCAGTTACCCCGGACTAGCGGATACGCAGTATTTT; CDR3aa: CASSYPGLADTQYF
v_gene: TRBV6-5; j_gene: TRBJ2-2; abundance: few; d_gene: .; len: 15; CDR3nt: TGTGCCAGCAGGGAGGGGGGGCCCGACACCGGGGAGCTGTTTTTT; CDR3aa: CASREGGPDTGELFF
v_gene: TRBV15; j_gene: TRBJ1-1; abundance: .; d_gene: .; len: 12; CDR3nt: TGTGCCACCAGCAAACAGGACACTGAAGCTTTCTTT; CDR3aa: CATSKQDTEAFF
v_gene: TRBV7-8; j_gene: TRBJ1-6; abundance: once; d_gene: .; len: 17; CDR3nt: TGTGCCAGCAGCAGTGGTGGCGGGAGCTCCTATAATTCACCCCTCCACTTT; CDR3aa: CASSSGGGSSYNSPLHF
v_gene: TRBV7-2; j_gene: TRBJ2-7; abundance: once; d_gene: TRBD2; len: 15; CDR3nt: TGTGCCAGCGCGGGGACTAGCGGGAGAACCTACGAGCAGTACTTC; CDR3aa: CASAGTSGRTYEQYF
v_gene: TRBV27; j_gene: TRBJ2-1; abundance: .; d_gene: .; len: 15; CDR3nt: TGTGCCAGCAGTTCCGGACACGTGCGTCGCGTGGAGCAGTTCTTC; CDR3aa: CASSSGHVRRVEQFF
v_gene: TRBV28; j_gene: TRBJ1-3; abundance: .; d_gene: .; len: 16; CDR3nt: TGTGCCAGCAGCTTTCTCAAAGCGGGGGTCGGAAACACCATATATTTT; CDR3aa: CASSFLKAGVGNTIYF
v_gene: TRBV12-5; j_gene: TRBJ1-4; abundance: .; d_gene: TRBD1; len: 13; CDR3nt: TGTGCTTCGACGGGACAGCCTAATGAAAAACTGTTTTTT; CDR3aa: CASTGQPNEKLFF
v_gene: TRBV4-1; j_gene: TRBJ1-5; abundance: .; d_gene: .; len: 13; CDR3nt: TGCGCCAGCGGCGCAGGGTACAATCAGCCCCAGCATTTT; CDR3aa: CASGAGYNQPQHF
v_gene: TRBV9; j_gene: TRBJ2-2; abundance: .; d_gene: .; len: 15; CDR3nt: TGTGCCAGCAGCGAGACTGTAGCGGCCGCAGGGGAGCTGTTTTTT; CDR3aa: CASSETVAAAGELFF
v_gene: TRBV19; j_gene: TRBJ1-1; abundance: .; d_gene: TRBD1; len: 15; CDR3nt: TGTGCCAGTACCGACACCGGGACAGCCAACACTGAAGCTTTCTTT; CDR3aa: CASTDTGTANTEAFF
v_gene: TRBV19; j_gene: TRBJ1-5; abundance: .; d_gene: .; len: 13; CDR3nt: TGTGCCAGTAGTCACCAGGGTAATCAGCCCCAGCATTTT; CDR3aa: CASSHQGNQPQHF
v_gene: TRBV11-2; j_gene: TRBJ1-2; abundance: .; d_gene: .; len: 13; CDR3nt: TGTGCCAGCAGCTTAGAGGGGGGGTATGGCTACACCTTC; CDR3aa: CASSLEGGYGYTF
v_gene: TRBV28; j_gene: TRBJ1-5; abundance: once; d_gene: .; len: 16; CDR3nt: TGTGCCAGCAGTTTGCTGTCGGCGGGGGGCAATCAGCCCCAGCATTTT; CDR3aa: CASSLLSAGGNQPQHF
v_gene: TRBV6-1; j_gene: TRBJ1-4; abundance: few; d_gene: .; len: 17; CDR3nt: TGTGCCAGCAGTGAAGTAATAAGGAGGGCAACTAATGAAAAACTGTTTTTT; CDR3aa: CASSEVIRRATNEKLFF
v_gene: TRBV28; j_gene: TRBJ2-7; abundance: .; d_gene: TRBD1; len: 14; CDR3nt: TGTGCCAGCAGCCAGACAGGGGCCTCCTACGAGCAGTACTTC; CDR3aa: CASSQTGASYEQYF
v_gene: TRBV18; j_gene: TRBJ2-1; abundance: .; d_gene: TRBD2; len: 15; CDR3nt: TGTGCCAGCTCACGGACTAGCGGAGCCTACAATGAGCAGTTCTTC; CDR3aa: CASSRTSGAYNEQFF
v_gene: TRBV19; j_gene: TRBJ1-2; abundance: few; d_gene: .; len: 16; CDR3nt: TGTGCCAGTAGTACACCGACAGGCCGTGTTGGCTATGGCTACACCTTC; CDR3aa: CASSTPTGRVGYGYTF
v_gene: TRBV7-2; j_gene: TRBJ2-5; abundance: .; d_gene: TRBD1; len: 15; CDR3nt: TGTGCCAGCAGCCAAGACAGGGGGCGCAGGGAGACCCAGTACTTC; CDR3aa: CASSQDRGRRETQYF
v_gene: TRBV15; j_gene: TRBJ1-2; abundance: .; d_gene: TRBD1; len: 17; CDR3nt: TGTGCCACCAGCAGAGACGCGAAGGGGGCATCTTACTATGGCTACACCTTC; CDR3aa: CATSRDAKGASYYGYTF
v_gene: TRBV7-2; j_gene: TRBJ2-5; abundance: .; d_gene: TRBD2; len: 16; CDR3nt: TGTGCCAGCACGCGCGGCGGACTAGGGGTACAAGAGACCCAGTACTTC; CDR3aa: CASTRGGLGVQETQYF
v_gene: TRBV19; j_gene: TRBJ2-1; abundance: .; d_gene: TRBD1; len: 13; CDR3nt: TGTGCCAGTAGTGAGGGACAGTACAATGAGCAGTTCTTC; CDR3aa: CASSEGQYNEQFF
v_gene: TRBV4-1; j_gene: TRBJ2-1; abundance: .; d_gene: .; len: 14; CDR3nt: TGCGCCAGCAGCCAAAGCAGGGGTTCCAATGAGCAGTTCTTC; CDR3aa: CASSQSRGSNEQFF
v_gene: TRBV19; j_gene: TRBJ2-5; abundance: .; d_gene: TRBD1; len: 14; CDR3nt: TGTGCCAGTAGACAGGGGGCTCCCAGAGAGACCCAGTACTTC; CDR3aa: CASRQGAPRETQYF
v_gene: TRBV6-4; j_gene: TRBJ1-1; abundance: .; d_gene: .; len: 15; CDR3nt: TGTGCCAGCAGTGACACTACCTCAGGGCGGACTGAAGCTTTCTTT; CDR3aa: CASSDTTSGRTEAFF
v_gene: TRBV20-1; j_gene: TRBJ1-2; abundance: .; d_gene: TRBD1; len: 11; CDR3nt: TGCAGTGCAAACAGGGGGCAAGGCTACACCTTC; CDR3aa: CSANRGQGYTF
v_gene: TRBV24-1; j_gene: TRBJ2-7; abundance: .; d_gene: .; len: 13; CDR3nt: TGTGCCACCAGTGAGACAAATGGCTACGAGCAGTACTTC; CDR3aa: CATSETNGYEQYF
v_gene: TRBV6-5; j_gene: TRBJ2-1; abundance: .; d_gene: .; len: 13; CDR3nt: TGTGCCAGCAGTTACACGTACCGGGAGCCGAGGTTCTTC; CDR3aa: CASSYTYREPRFF
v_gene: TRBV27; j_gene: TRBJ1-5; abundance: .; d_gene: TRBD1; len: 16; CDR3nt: TGTGCCAGCAGTCCACGGACAGGGACCCTCAATCAGCCCCAGCATTTT; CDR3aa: CASSPRTGTLNQPQHF
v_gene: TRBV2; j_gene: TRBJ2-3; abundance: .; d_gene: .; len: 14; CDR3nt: TGTGCCAGCAGTGATAGGGAGGGCACAGATACGCAGTATTTT; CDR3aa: CASSDREGTDTQYF
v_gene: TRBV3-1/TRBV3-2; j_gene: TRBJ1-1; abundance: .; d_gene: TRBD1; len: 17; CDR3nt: TGTGCCAGCAGCCAAGATCCTTTTCAGGGGGCGAGGTCTGAAGCTTTCTTT; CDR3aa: CASSQDPFQGARSEAFF
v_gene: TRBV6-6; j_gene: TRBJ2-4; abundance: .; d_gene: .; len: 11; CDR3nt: TGTGCCAGCGGGCAAGGAAACATTCAGTACTTC; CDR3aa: CASGQGNIQYF
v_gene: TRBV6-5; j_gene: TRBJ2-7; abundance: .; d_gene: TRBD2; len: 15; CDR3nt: TGTGCCAGCAGTCTTATAGCGGGAGGTCTCTACGAGCAGTACTTC; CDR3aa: CASSLIAGGLYEQYF
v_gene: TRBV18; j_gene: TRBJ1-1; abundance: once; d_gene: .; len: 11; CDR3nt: TGTGCCAGCTCAAGCGGCACTGAAGCTTTCTTT; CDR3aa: CASSSGTEAFF
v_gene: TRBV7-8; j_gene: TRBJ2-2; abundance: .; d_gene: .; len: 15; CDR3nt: TGTGCCAGCAGCTTGCCCGGGAGTATGGGCGGGGAGCTGTTTTTT; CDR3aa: CASSLPGSMGGELFF
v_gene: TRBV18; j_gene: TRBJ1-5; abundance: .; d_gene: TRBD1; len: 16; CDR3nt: TGTGCCAGCTCACCGGTGGGACAGGGGGCCTGGCAGCCCCAGCATTTT; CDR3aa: CASSPVGQGAWQPQHF
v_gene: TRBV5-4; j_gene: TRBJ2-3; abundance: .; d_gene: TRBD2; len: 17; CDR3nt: TGTGCCAGCAGCCAAGGACTAGCGGGAGCTATGACAGATACGCAGTATTTT; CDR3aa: CASSQGLAGAMTDTQYF
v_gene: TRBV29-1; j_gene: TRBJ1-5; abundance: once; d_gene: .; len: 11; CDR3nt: TGCAGCGTTGGTCAGGGTCAGCCCCAGCATTTT; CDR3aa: CSVGQGQPQHF
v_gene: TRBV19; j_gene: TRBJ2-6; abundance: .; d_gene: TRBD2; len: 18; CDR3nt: TGTGCCAGTAGTAGGGAGGGTAGCGGGAGCTCTGGGGCCAACGTCCTGACTTTC; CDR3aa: CASSREGSGSSGANVLTF
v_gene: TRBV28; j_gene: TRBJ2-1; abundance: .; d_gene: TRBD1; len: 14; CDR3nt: TGTGCCACCCAAGCAGGGGGCGCCTACAATGAGCAGTTCTTC; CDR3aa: CATQAGGAYNEQFF
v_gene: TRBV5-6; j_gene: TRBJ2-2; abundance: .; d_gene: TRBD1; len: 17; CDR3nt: TGTGCCAGCAGCTTACTTTGGACAGGGGCGACGGACGGGGAGCTGTTTTTT; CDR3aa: CASSLLWTGATDGELFF
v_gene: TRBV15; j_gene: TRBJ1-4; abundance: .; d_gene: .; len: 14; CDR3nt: TGTGCCACCAGCGGGAGGGGGTCCAATGAAAAACTGTTTTTT; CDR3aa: CATSGRGSNEKLFF
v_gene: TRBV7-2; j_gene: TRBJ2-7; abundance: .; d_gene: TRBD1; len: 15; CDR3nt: TGTGCCAGCAGCTTTCAGGCAGGGGGCTCCTACGAGCAGTACTTC; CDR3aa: CASSFQAGGSYEQYF
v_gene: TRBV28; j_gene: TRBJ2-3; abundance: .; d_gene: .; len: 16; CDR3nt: TGTGCCAGCAGCTCACCCGGGGTCGGTTTCACAGATACGCAGTATTTT; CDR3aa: CASSSPGVGFTDTQYF
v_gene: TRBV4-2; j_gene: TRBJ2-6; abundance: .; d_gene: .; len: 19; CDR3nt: TGTGCCAGCAGCCATGGGGGCCGTTCAGGGCTGACTGGGGCCAACGTCCTGACTTTC; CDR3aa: CASSHGGRSGLTGANVLTF
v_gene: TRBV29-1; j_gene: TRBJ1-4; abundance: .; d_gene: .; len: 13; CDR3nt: TGCAGCGTTGGGGACACTAGGAATGAAAAACTGTTTTTT; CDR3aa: CSVGDTRNEKLFF
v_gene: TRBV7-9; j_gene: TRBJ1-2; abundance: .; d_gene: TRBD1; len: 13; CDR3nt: TGTGCCAGCAGCTTTTCGGACAGGGAAGGCTACACCTTC; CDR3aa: CASSFSDREGYTF
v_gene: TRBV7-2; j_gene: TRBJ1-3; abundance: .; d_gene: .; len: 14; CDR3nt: TGTGCCAGCAGCTTAGCGGGGGGGGGAAACACCATATATTTT; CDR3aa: CASSLAGGGNTIYF
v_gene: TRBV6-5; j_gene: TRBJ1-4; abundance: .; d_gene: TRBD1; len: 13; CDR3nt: TGTGCCAGCAGGAGACAGGGGGGTGAAAAACTGTTTTTT; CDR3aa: CASRRQGGEKLFF
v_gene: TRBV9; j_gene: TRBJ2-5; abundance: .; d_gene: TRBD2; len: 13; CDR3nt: TGTGCCAGCACCTCGGGGGGTCAAGAGACCCAGTACTTC; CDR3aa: CASTSGGQETQYF
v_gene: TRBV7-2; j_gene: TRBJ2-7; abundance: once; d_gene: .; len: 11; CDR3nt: TGTGCCAGCAGGAGGGAAAGCGAGCAGTACTTC; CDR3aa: CASRRESEQYF
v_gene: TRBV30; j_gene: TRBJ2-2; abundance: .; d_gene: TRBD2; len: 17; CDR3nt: TGTGCCTCAGTCCCGGGACTAGCGGGGACGAACACCGGGGAGCTGTTTTTT; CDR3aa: CASVPGLAGTNTGELFF
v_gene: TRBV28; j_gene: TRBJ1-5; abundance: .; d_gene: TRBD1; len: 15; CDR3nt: TGTGCCAGCGTGACAGGGGCAATGAGCAATCAGCCCCAGCATTTT; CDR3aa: CASVTGAMSNQPQHF
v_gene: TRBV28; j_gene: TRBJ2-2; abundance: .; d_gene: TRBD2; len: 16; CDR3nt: TGTGCCAGCAGTTTATTCCTAGCGGGACAAACCGGGGAGCTGTTTTTT; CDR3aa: CASSLFLAGQTGELFF
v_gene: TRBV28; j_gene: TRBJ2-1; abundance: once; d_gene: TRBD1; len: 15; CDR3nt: TGTGCCAGCAGTTTCGGGGACAGGGGCTACAATGAGCAGTTCTTC; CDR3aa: CASSFGDRGYNEQFF
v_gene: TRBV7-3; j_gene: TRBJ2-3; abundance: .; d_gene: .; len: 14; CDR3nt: TGTGCCAGCAGCCCGACAGTAAACACAGATACGCAGTATTTT; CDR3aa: CASSPTVNTDTQYF